A single sample is the source of the 23 T cell receptor beta chains below, sequenced in a study of OX40 agonist ivuxolimab in advanced cancers. Clones were read by immunoSEQ multiplex PCR, and TCRdb kept only the in-frame ones, dropping some. Of around 83,000 clones detected, 75% to 95% appear once; the ten largest clones hold 1.5% to 2%. The starting material was CD4+ or CD8+ T cells sorted from blood, obtained in a trial of the OX40 agonist ivuxolimab. These receptors were taken from an adult with an advanced solid tumor such as melanoma, head and neck, liver or kidney cancer.

V usage is TRBV7-9 and J usage is TRBJ2-5, with TRBD1 matching 11 bases. Trimming at V came to 3 bases and at J to 4 bases, leaving 4 bases not matched to a gene. The CDR3 totals 15 residues. CDR1 and CDR2 (germline): SEHNR, FQNEAQ (reference sequence). The CDR3 DNA reads as TGTGCCAGCAGCTTCGGACAGGGGGCAGGAGAGACCCAGTACTTC. This encodes CASSFGQGAGETQYF. Complete variable domain (other parts from reference TRBV7-9 and TRBJ2-5): DTGVSQNPRHKITKRGQNVTFRCDPISEHNRLYWYRQTLGQGPEFLTYFQNEAQLEKSRLLSDRFSAERPKGSFSTLEIQRTEQGDSAMYLCASSFGQGAGETQYFGPGTRLLVL.

This chain joins TRBV6-5 and TRBJ1-2; tentatively, D is TRBD1 (5 bases). The CDR3 is made up of 13 amino acids. The V gene's germline CDR1 is MNHEY and CDR2 SVGAGI. V was trimmed by 5 bases and J by 4 bases, leaving 11 bases between them. The CDR3 reads CASSPQEGYGYTF. For the CDR3, the DNA is TGTGCCAGCAGTCCACAGGAGGGCTATGGCTACACCTTC.

J is TRBJ2-7 and V is TRBV5-1; 10 positions agree with TRBD1. The V segment lost 4 bases and the J segment 5 bases; nucleotides outside the gene matches: 9. This CDR3 region has 15 residues. Germline V lookup: CDR1 SGHRS, CDR2 YFSETQ. CDR3 bases: TGCGCCAGCAGCACTTTTCCGGGACAGGGGAACGAGCAGTACTTC. Its protein is CASSTFPGQGNEQYF.

The CDR3 spells CAWDRSYEQYF. The CDR3 DNA is TGTGCCTGGGACAGGTCCTACGAGCAGTACTTC. The gene calls are TRBV30 and TRBJ2-7, with D maybe TRBD1 (6 bases). The CDR3 covers 11 residues. V was shortened by 5 bases and J by 1 base, with 6 bases between the two germline ends. Germline CDR1 and CDR2: GTSNPN and SVGIG (reference sequence).

This clone was detected only a few times. The chain links TRBV5-4 to TRBJ1-5; perhaps TRBD1 as D (6 bases). This CDR3 spans 14 amino acids. Per germline, CDR1 SGHNT and CDR2 YYREEE (reference sequence). V was clipped by 1 base and J by 4 bases, with 9 bases between them. This chain's CDR3 is CASSLKGTNQPQHF. CDR3 coding DNA: TGTGCCAGCAGCTTGAAGGGGACAAATCAGCCCCAGCATTTT.

The J gene is TRBJ1-1, the V gene TRBV6-5, with no clear D. CDR3 length: 11 residues. In germline, CDR1 is MNHEY, CDR2 SVGAGI. V was shortened by 8 bases and J by 2 bases, with 6 bases between the two germline ends. The CDR3: CASGINTEAFF. In DNA form, the CDR3 reads TGTGCCAGCGGAATCAACACTGAAGCTTTCTTT.

The rearrangement uses TRBV11-1 and TRBJ2-1; D gene ambiguous. The germline gives CDR1 SGHAT, CDR2 FQDESV (reference sequence). This CDR3 is built from 13 residues. V shed 3 bases and J shed 12 bases, with 15 bases lying between them. The CDR3 DNA reads as TGTGCCAGCAGCTTGGACGGTGGAATGAGGCAGTTCTTC. It specifies CASSLDGGMRQFF.

This rearrangement joins TRBV25-1 to TRBJ2-5; 10 bases line up with TRBD1. Trimming at V came to 5 bases and at J to 7 bases, leaving 10 bases not matched to a gene. The CDR3 covers 15 residues. Germline V CDR1 and CDR2: MGHDK, SYGVNS. DNA of the CDR3: TGTGCCAGCAGTTTGGGGACAGGGGTCTTGTGGACCCAGTACTTC. Its translation: CASSLGTGVLWTQYF. The full variable domain, its missing parts supplied by reference TRBV25-1 and TRBJ2-5, is EADIYQTPRYLVIGTGKKITLECSQTMGHDKMYWYQQDPGMELHLIHYSYGVNSTEKGDLSSESTVSRIRTEHFPLTLESARPSHTSQYLCASSLGTGVLWTQYFGPGTRLLVL.

This clone is a singleton in its sample. The chain has TRBV7-2 and TRBJ2-3; D is ambiguous. V was clipped by 1 base and J by 2 bases, with 10 bases between them. The CDR3 covers 15 residues. Germline assignment: CDR1 SGHTA and CDR2 FQGNSA. The CDR3 protein is CASSLDGTHTDTQYF. The DNA for the CDR3 is TGTGCCAGCAGCTTAGATGGCACCCACACAGATACGCAGTATTTT.

This chain connects TRBV15 to TRBJ2-3, with 7 bases identical to TRBD2. J gave up 2 bases and V 0 bases, and 5 bases lay outside the gene matches. This CDR3 has 16 amino acids. Germline V gene sequence: CDR1 LNHNV, CDR2 YYDKDF (reference sequence). This CDR3 reads CATSRDPGGNTDTQYF. The CDR3 DNA reads TGTGCCACCAGCAGAGATCCCGGGGGGAACACAGATACGCAGTATTTT.

The chain carries TRBV7-9 and TRBJ2-2, with D perhaps matching TRBD1 (6 bases). There are 15 residues in the CDR3. Germline assignment: CDR1 SEHNR and CDR2 FQNEAQ (reference sequence). Trimming shortened V by 3 bases and J by 0 bases, and 8 bases separated the two germline ends. CDR3 amino acids: CASSFNRANTGELFF. The CDR3 DNA is TGTGCCAGCAGCTTTAACAGGGCGAACACCGGGGAGCTGTTTTTT.

The V and J genes are TRBV2 and TRBJ2-7, with 8 bases lining up with TRBD2. CDR1 is SNHLY and CDR2 is FYNNEI in the germline V gene. This CDR3 contains 16 residues. J gave up 5 bases and V 4 bases, and 13 bases lay outside the gene matches. CDR3 nucleotide sequence: TGTGCCAGCAGTGGAGGCTTCGGGACTAGTAATCACGAGCAGTACTTC. This encodes CASSGGFGTSNHEQYF.

The chain uses TRBV6-1 and TRBJ1-4; TRBD1 might be the D (6 bases). Trimming shortened V by 2 bases and J by 13 bases, and 20 bases separated the two germline ends. The CDR3 covers 15 residues. Germline assignment: CDR1 MNHNS and CDR2 SASEGT. CDR3 in amino acids: CASSEPNRALGVLFF. In DNA, the CDR3 is TGTGCCAGCAGTGAACCGAACAGGGCCCTAGGGGTACTGTTTTTT.

This chain joins TRBV5-1 and TRBJ2-2, with no clear D. Trimming removed 0 bases at V and 6 bases at J, with 0 bases between. The CDR3 is 11 residues long. Germline V gene sequence: CDR1 SGHRS, CDR2 YFSETQ. The CDR3: CASSLAGELFF. For the CDR3, the DNA is TGCGCCAGCAGCTTGGCCGGGGAGCTGTTTTTT.

The genes are TRBV7-2 and TRBJ1-2, with TRBD1 as a possible D gene (5 bases). The CDR3 covers 16 residues. Trimming shortened V by 1 base and J by 4 bases, and 16 bases separated the two germline ends. Germline CDR1 is SGHTA and CDR2 is FQGNSA. DNA of the CDR3: TGTGCCAGCAGCTTAGGTCAGGGAAACTATCCCTATGGCTACACCTTC. Its translation: CASSLGQGNYPYGYTF.

The gene calls are TRBV10-3 and TRBJ1-1; D not certain. The CDR3 consists of 14 residues. Germline CDR1 is ENHRY and CDR2 is SYGVKD. The V end lost 3 bases, the J end lost 5 bases, and 13 bases lay between the germline ends. The CDR3 nucleotides read TGTGCCATCAGTGACTCCCCCCGGTATACTGAAGCTTTCTTT. Residues: CAISDSPRYTEAFF.

This chain links TRBV18 with TRBJ1-2; maybe TRBD1 (6 bases). Between the trimmed V and J ends, which lost 1 base and 5 bases, there was a span of 11 bases. The CDR3 is made up of 14 amino acids. Germline lookup yields CDR1 KGHSH and CDR2 LQKENI. CDR3 coding DNA: TGTGCCAGCTCACCACGGCAGACAGGATATGGCTACACCTTC. Its translation is CASSPRQTGYGYTF.

This chain joins TRBV30 and TRBJ1-3; TRBD1 matches 7 bases. The CDR3 runs 18 residues. From germline, CDR1 is GTSNPN and CDR2 SVGIG (reference sequence). V was clipped by 3 bases and J by 4 bases; unmatched bases: 18. CDR3 DNA sequence: TGTGCCTGGAGGACCCCCGGGACAGCCTATTCGGGCGGAAACACCATATATTTT. Protein sequence: CAWRTPGTAYSGGNTIYF.

The chain employs TRBV9 and TRBJ2-1, with 8 bases identical to TRBD2. Germline V gene lookup returns CDR1 SGDLS and CDR2 YYNGEE. This CDR3 spans 15 amino acids. With 0 bases clipped from V and 6 bases from J, the junction kept 5 bases outside the gene matches. The CDR3 nucleotides read TGTGCCAGCAGCGTAGCTTCCCTAGCGGGCAATGAGCAGTTCTTC. Translating gives CASSVASLAGNEQFF.

This clone came up once. This chain uses TRBV19 with TRBJ1-2; D not resolved. Germline CDR1 LNHDA, CDR2 SQIVND (reference sequence). This CDR3 is 13 amino acids long. The ends were cut back, 6 bases at V and 1 base at J, with 9 bases in the middle. Here the CDR3 DNA reads TGTGCCAGTAGCAGAGACGTTAACTATGGCTACACCTTC. Protein sequence: CASSRDVNYGYTF.

This chain links TRBV28 with TRBJ2-2, with a weak D call TRBD2 (6 bases). The CDR3 consists of 14 residues. Germline V gene sequence: CDR1 MDHEN, CDR2 SYDVKM. With 5 bases removed from V and 4 bases from J, the gap between germline ends came to 11 bases. CDR3 residues: CASSRFGGTGELFF. In DNA form, the CDR3 reads TGTGCCAGCAGTAGGTTCGGGGGCACCGGGGAGCTGTTTTTT.

The rearrangement joins TRBV10-2 to TRBJ2-5; no clear D. V lost 4 bases and J 1 base, leaving 13 bases between the germline ends. In germline, CDR1 is WSHSY, CDR2 SAAADI. The CDR3 length is 15 residues. CDR3 sequence (DNA): TGCGCCAGCAGTGCCCTCGAGGCCACCCAAGAGACCCAGTACTTC. Translated, it gives CASSALEATQETQYF.

This rearrangement joins TRBV5-1 to TRBJ2-2; no firm D call. The CDR3 is made up of 15 amino acids. V lost 0 bases, J lost 7 bases, and 13 bases lay in between. Germline CDR1 SGHRS, CDR2 YFSETQ. The CDR3 DNA sequence: TGCGCCAGCAGCTTGGACGGTTTCTGGGTCGGGGAGCTGTTTTTT. Protein sequence: CASSLDGFWVGELFF.